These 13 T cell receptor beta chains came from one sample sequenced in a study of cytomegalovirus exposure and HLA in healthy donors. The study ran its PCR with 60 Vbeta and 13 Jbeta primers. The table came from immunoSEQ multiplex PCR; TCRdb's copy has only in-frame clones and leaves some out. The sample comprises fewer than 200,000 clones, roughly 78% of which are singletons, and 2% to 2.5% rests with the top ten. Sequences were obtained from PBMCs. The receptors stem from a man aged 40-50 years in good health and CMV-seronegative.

This CDR3 is CASSEVQVYNEKLFF. CDR3 DNA sequence: TGTGCCAGCAGTGAAGTGCAGGTATATAATGAAAAACTGTTTTTT. This chain connects TRBV2 to TRBJ1-4; D is uncertain. Trimming took 1 base from V and 4 from J, leaving 10 bases between them. CDR3 size: 15 residues. The germline CDR1 and CDR2 sequences are SNHLY and FYNNEI.

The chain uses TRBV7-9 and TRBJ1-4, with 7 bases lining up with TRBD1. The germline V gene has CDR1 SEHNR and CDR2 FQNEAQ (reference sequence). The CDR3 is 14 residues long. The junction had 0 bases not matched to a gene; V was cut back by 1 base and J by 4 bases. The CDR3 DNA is TGTGCCAGCAGCTTAGGGGACAGTAATGAAAAACTGTTTTTT. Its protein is CASSLGDSNEKLFF.

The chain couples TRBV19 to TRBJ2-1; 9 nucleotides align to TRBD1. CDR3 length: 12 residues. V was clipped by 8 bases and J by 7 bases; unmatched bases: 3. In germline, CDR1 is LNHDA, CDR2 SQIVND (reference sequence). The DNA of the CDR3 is TGTGCCAGTGGGGGGACAGGGAATGAGCAGTTCTTC. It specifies CASGGTGNEQFF.

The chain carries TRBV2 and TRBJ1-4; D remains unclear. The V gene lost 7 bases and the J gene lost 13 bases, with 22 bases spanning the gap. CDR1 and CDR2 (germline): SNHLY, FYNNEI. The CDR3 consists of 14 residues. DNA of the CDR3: TGTGCCAGCAAGGCCGAAGACATCCCAGGAAGACTGTTTTTT. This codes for CASKAEDIPGRLFF. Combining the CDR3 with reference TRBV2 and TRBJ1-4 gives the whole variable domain EPEVTQTPSHQVTQMGQEVILRCVPISNHLYFYWYRQILGQKVEFLVSFYNNEISEKSEIFDDQFSVERPDGSNFTLKIRSTKLEDSAMYFCASKAEDIPGRLFFGSGTQLSVL.

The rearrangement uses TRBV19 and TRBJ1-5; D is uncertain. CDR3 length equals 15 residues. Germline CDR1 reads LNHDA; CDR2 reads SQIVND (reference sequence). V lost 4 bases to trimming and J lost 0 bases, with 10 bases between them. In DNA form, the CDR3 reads TGTGCCAGTAGTACCTCCGGGAGTAGCAATCAGCCCCAGCATTTT. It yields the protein CASSTSGSSNQPQHF.

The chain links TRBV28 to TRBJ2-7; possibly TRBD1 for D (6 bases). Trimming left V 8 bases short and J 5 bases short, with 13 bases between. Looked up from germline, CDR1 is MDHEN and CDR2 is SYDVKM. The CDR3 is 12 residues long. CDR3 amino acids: CASLQGPNEQYF. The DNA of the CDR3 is TGTGCCAGCCTACAGGGTCCCAACGAGCAGTACTTC.

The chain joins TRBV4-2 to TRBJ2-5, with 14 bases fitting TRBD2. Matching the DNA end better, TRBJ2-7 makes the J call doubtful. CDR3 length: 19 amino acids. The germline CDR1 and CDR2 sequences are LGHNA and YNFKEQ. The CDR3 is CASRTKNGTSGRLRPEQYF. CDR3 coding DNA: TGTGCCAGCAGAACTAAAAACGGGACTAGCGGGAGACTCCGTCCCGAGCAGTACTTC.

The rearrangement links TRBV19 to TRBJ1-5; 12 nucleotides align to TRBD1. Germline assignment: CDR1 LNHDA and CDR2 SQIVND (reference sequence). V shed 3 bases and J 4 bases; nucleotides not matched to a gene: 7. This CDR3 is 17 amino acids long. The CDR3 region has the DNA TGTGCCAGTAGTATTCTTCCGGGACAGGGGGCGAATCAGCCCCAGCATTTT. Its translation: CASSILPGQGANQPQHF.

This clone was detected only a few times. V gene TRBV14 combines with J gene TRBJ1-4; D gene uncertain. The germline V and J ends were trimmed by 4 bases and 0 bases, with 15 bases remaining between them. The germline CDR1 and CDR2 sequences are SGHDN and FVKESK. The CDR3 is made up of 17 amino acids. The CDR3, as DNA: TGTGCCAGCAGCCGCGGCGGATTCCGGTCAACTAATGAAAAACTGTTTTTT. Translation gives CASSRGGFRSTNEKLFF.

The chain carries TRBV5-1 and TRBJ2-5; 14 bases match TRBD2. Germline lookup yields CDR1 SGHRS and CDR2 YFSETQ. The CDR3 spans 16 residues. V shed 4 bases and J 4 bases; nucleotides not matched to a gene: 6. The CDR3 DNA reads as TGCGCCAGCAGCCCGGGACTAGCGGGAGACCCAGAGACCCAGTACTTC. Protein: CASSPGLAGDPETQYF.

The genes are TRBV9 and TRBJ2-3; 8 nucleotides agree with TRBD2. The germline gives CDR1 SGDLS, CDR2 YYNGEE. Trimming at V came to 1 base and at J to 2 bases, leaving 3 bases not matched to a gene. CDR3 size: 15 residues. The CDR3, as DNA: TGTGCCAGCAGCGTATCAGCGGGGGACACAGATACGCAGTATTTT. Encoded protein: CASSVSAGDTDTQYF.

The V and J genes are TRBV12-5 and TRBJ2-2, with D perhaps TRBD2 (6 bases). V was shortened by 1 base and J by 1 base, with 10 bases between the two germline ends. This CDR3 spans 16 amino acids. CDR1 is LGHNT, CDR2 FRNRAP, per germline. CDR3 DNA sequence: TGTGCTAGTGGTTTGGGAGGGACTTTGAACACCGGGGAGCTGTTTTTT. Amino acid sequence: CASGLGGTLNTGELFF.

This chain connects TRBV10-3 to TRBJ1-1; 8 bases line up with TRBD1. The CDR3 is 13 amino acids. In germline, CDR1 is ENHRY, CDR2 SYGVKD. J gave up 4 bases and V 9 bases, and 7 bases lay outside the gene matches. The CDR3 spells CAIQDRAGTEAFF. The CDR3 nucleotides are TGTGCCATTCAGGACAGGGCTGGCACTGAAGCTTTCTTT.